One sample yielded the 8 T cell receptor beta chains listed below, sequenced in a study of cytomegalovirus exposure and HLA in healthy donors. Researchers ran the PCR with 60 Vbeta and 13 Jbeta primers. The method was immunoSEQ multiplex PCR; TCRdb's version includes in-frame clones alone and lacks a portion of them. This sample's table has around 140,000 clones. The sequencing sample was made of PBMCs. All receptors derive from a middle-aged woman in good health and CMV-seronegative.

The V call is TRBV7-3, the J call TRBJ2-2, with 7 bases aligning to TRBD1. CDR1 SGHTA and CDR2 FQGTGA come from the germline V gene. The CDR3 is 15 residues long. Germline trimming cut 6 bases from V and 7 bases from J; bases unmatched to any gene: 11. The CDR3 region is CASRRWTGQSGELFF. The DNA for the CDR3 is TGTGCCAGCAGACGCTGGACAGGTCAAAGCGGGGAGCTGTTTTTT.

This chain joins TRBV28 and TRBJ2-3, with a possible D match to TRBD1 (6 bases). This CDR3 spans 13 amino acids. V was shortened by 7 bases and J by 3 bases, with 11 bases between the two germline ends. Germline lookup yields CDR1 MDHEN and CDR2 SYDVKM. In DNA, the CDR3 is TGTGCCAGCACAAGACAGGCGACAGATACGCAGTATTTT. Protein: CASTRQATDTQYF.

This chain connects TRBV7-2 to TRBJ2-1; the match to TRBD2 covers 9 bases. Germline V gene lookup returns CDR1 SGHTA and CDR2 FQGNSA. The V segment lost 5 bases and the J segment 2 bases; nucleotides outside the gene matches: 7. The CDR3 extends over 16 amino acids. The CDR3: CASSPAVAGAYNEQFF. Written as DNA, the CDR3 is TGTGCCAGCAGCCCGGCCGTAGCGGGGGCCTACAATGAGCAGTTCTTC.

The gene calls are TRBV2 and TRBJ1-6; a weak D match, TRBD1 (6 bases). The CDR3 runs to 12 residues. Germline V gene sequence: CDR1 SNHLY, CDR2 FYNNEI. V lost 11 bases to trimming and J lost 7 bases, with 12 bases between them. The CDR3, as DNA: TGTGCCGGCTCAGGACAGAATTCACCCCTCCACTTT. Translation gives CAGSGQNSPLHF. Full variable domain (missing parts from reference TRBV2 and TRBJ1-6): EPEVTQTPSHQVTQMGQEVILRCVPISNHLYFYWYRQILGQKVEFLVSFYNNEISEKSEIFDDQFSVERPDGSNFTLKIRSTKLEDSAMYFCAGSGQNSPLHFGNGTRLTVT.

V and J are TRBV7-9 and TRBJ1-6, with 7 bases matching TRBD1. This CDR3 spans 15 amino acids. The V segment lost 5 bases and the J segment 5 bases; nucleotides outside the gene matches: 6. The V gene's germline CDR1 is SEHNR and CDR2 FQNEAQ (reference sequence). CDR3: CASSEQTGNNSPLHF. Here the CDR3 DNA reads TGTGCCAGCAGCGAACAGACAGGGAATAATTCACCCCTCCACTTT.

This rearrangement joins TRBV11-2 to TRBJ1-2; TRBD1 matches 11 bases. The CDR3 runs 13 residues. Germline lookup yields CDR1 SGHAT and CDR2 FQNNGV. Trimming cost V 5 bases and J 5 bases; bases outside gene matches: 1. The CDR3 bases are TGTGCCAGCAGCCGGGACAGGGGGTATGGCTACACCTTC. It is translated as CASSRDRGYGYTF.

This chain connects TRBV5-1 to TRBJ2-3; 12 nucleotides align to TRBD2. Germline values: CDR1 SGHRS, CDR2 YFSETQ. The J segment lost 0 bases and the V segment lost 0 bases, leaving 5 bases of the junction unmatched. CDR3 length equals 18 residues. The CDR3 DNA reads TGCGCCAGCAGCTTGGTGGCTAGCGGGGGGGCCAGCACAGATACGCAGTATTTT. The encoded protein is CASSLVASGGASTDTQYF.

V is TRBV28 and J is TRBJ1-1, with a tentative D call TRBD1 (6 bases). Trimming shortened V by 8 bases and J by 3 bases, and 16 bases separated the two germline ends. CDR1 and CDR2 (germline): MDHEN, SYDVKM. This CDR3 has 14 residues. The CDR3 sequence: CASSTQGWDTEAFF. The CDR3 DNA reads as TGTGCCAGCTCAACACAGGGTTGGGACACTGAAGCTTTCTTT.